This T cell receptor (beta chain) derives from a study of T-cell reconstitution after alpha-beta-depleted transplantation in children. V gave up 7 bases and J gave up 6 bases, with 15 bases separating them. This CDR3 region has 14 residues. It was with unique molecular identifiers that the TCRbeta library was prepared. One entry per CDR3 protein results from TCRdb running MiXCR on the PCR reads. The repertoire holds fewer than 750,000 distinct CDR3 sequences, with about 23% as singletons. This material consisted of PBMCs, mostly from graft donor cells, taken 360 days after TCRalphabeta/CD19-depleted stem cell transplant. The receptor was isolated from a boy under two years old who had a stem cell transplant for acute myeloid leukemia, so the T cells may come from the graft donor. This chain connects TRBV12-3 or TRBV12-4 to TRBJ2-2, with D possibly called TRBD1 or TRBD2 (5 bases each). The CDR3 nucleotides are TGTGCCAGCACTGGGACCTCTGGGGCCGGGGAGCTGTTTTTT. Its protein is CASTGTSGAGELFF.